The source of this T cell receptor (beta chain) is a study of TIL therapy for anti-PD-1-resistant metastatic lung cancer. Study information: Four tumors were EGFR-mutant and two were ALK-rearranged. Findings of the study overall: Many TIL product clones were absent from baseline tumor, suggesting clonal contraction.

V was cut by 1 base and J by 8 bases, with 9 bases left in between. CDR1 is SQVTM, CDR2 ANQGSEA, per germline. The CDR3 consists of 12 residues. Time point: pre-treatment sample, taken before nivolumab and TIL therapy. The tumor samples were excised metastases, mostly pleural nodules or supraclavicular lymph nodes. On this clone itself: As yet, its antigen is unknown.

The libraries were made with immunoSEQ v3. Produced via immunoSEQ multiplex PCR; TCRdb's table is partial and in-frame only. The table lists about 95,000 clones, approximately 65% of them singletons. This receptor was taken from a person between 25 and 79 years old with non-small cell lung cancer. This chain joins TRBV29-1 and TRBJ1-3; no firm D call. Specimen: tumor tissue, collected at baseline. The CDR3: CSVEVRWDTIYF. The CDR3 nucleotides read TGCAGCGTTGAAGTAAGATGGGACACCATATATTTT.